The clone carrying this TCR beta chain was counted a few times. Its antigen is currently unknown. The record originates from a study of radiotherapy plus CTLA-4 blockade in lung cancer. Study background: Disease control reached about 28%, with objective responses in 15% to 20%. Overall study findings and caveats: Blood saw expansion of tumor-derived TCR clones after radiotherapy plus ipilimumab. Reported findings show early blood T cell clone dynamics, with interferon-beta, best predicted response.

Only in-frame clones appear in the TCRdb table, and some are missing; sequencing was by immunoSEQ multiplex PCR. The sample contains approximately 37,000 clones, about 74% of which appear only once. CDR3 length: 15 amino acids. Losses at the gene ends were 4 bases for V and 8 bases for J; bases not matched to a gene: 8. Germline CDR1 and CDR2: SGDLS and YYNGEE. The sequence was obtained from a human donor with non-small cell lung cancer who had stable disease on radiotherapy plus ipilimumab. The J gene is TRBJ2-1, the V gene TRBV9, with 11 bases fitting TRBD2. Here the sequenced sample was peripheral blood, taken from a patient treated with radiotherapy plus ipilimumab. CDR3 sequence (DNA): TGTGCCAGCAGCAAACTAGCGGGGGAGTTGGATGAGCAGTTCTTC. Translated: CASSKLAGELDEQFF. Using reference TRBV9 and TRBJ2-1 for the parts outside the CDR3, the full variable domain is DSGVTQTPKHLITATGQRVTLRCSPRSGDLSVYWYQQSLDQGLQFLIQYYNGEERAKGNILERFSAQQFPDLHSELNLSSLELGDSALYFCASSKLAGELDEQFFGPGTRLTVL.